Ten or more counts support the clone carrying this T cell receptor beta chain. Its antigen is still unknown. This entry belongs to a study of breast tumors, draining lymph nodes, adjacent tissues. Study-level points and caveats: Compared with lymph nodes, tumors were less diverse; compared with nontumor tissue, more. The lymph node origin of tumor T cells was framed as consistent with a hypothesis, not demonstrated.

Trimming took 6 bases from V and 5 from J, leaving 23 bases between them. The germline gives CDR1 MNHEY, CDR2 SVGEGT. The CDR3 has 16 residues. Samples came from axillary lymph nodes draining the breast cancer. Each CDR3 protein is one row after TCRdb ran MiXCR on the multiplex PCR reads. The table has some 83,000 distinct CDR3 sequences, roughly 19% seen once. This receptor was obtained from a female donor with breast cancer. Some clones in this sample may be carry-over from other donors' samples. The sequencing sample was made of axillary lymph node tissue. J is TRBJ2-7 and V is TRBV6-2 or TRBV6-3; D is unclear. The chain's CDR3 is CASSEQSTGPKNEQYF. DNA for the CDR3: TGTGCCAGCAGCGAGCAGAGTACCGGGCCAAAGAACGAGCAGTACTTC.